This T cell receptor (beta chain) originates from a study of T cell responses to AZD1222 COVID-19 vaccine. Findings and caveats of the study: The study identified only five to seven AZD1222 recipients as seropositive at baseline. Repertoire sampling occurred only after the peak T cell response.

Remarks on this clone: No antigen is known for it.

The CDR3 extends over 14 amino acids. Trimming removed 3 bases from V and 6 bases from J; junction bases left unmatched: 8. Germline CDR1 reads MNHEY; CDR2 reads SMNVEV (reference sequence). Generated by immunoSEQ multiplex PCR, the TCRdb table keeps only in-frame clones and is missing some. The table includes nearly 90,000 clones, roughly 90% detected once. The sequence was collected from an adult in good health. The sequenced sample was peripheral blood, obtained on day 0 of AZD1222 vaccination. The gene calls are TRBV27 and TRBJ2-7; 7 nucleotides agree with TRBD1. The CDR3 region is CASSFTTGSGEQYF. The CDR3 DNA reads as TGTGCCAGCAGTTTTACGACAGGGTCGGGCGAGCAGTACTTC.